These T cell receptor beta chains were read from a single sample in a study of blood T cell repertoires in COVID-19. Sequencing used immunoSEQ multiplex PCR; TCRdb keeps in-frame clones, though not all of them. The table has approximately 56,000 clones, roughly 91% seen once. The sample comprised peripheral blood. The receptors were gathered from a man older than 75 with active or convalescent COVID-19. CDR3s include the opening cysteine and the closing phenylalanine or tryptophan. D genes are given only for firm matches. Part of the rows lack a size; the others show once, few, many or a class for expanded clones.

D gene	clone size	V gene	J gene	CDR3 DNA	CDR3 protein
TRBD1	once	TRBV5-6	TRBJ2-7	TGTGCCAGCAGCCCAGGGACAGGGGGCGAGCAGTACTTC	CASSPGTGGEQYF
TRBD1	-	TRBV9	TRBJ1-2	TGTGCCAGCAGCGGGGACAGGGCCTATGGCTACACCTTC	CASSGDRAYGYTF
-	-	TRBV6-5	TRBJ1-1	TGTGCCAGCAGCCTAGCCCCGGACCTTTTCACTGAAGCTTTCTTT	CASSLAPDLFTEAFF
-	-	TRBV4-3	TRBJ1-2	TGCGCCAGCAGCCAAGTAGGGGCAGGGTTTAACTATGGCTACACCTTC	CASSQVGAGFNYGYTF
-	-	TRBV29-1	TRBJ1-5	TGCAGCGTTGGACAGTCAGGTCAGCCCCAGCATTTT	CSVGQSGQPQHF
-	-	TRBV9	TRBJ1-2	TGTGCCAGCAGCCCCGAGGGGGGGGATGGAGGCTACACCTTC	CASSPEGGDGGYTF
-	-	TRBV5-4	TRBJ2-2	TGTGCCAGCAGCTTGGGACAGCCGAACACCGGGGAGCTGTTTTTT	CASSLGQPNTGELFF
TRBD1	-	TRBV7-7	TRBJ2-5	TGTGCCAGCAGCCCCGGGACAGGGAATTTTGAGACCCAGTACTTC	CASSPGTGNFETQYF
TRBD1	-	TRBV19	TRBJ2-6	TGTGCCAGTAGCCCTAGAACCGGGACAGGGATCTCTGGGGCCAACGTCCTGACTTTC	CASSPRTGTGISGANVLTF
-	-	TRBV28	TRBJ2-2	TGTGCCAGCAGTTTATGCCTTCTATTGGACGGGATGTTGGGGGGGCTGTTTTTT	CASSLCLLLDGMLGGLFF
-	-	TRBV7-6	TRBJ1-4	TGTGCCAGCAGTCCAGGGGCCAGGGAAGTTGAAAAACTGTTTTTT	CASSPGAREVEKLFF
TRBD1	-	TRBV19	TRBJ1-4	TGTGCCAGTAGAGGGGGACAGGATAATGAAAAACTGTTTTTT	CASRGGQDNEKLFF
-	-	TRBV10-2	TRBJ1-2	TGCGCCAGCAGTGACTGGGAGGAAGGCTACACCTTC	CASSDWEEGYTF
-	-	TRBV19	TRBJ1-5	TGTGCCAGTAGTCCCCGCCGGAATCAGCCCCAGCATTTT	CASSPRRNQPQHF
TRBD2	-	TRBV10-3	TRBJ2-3	TGTGCCATCAGGCTAGCGGGAGAACGCACAGATACGCAGTATTTT	CAIRLAGERTDTQYF
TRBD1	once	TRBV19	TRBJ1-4	TGTGCCAGTAGTAAGACAGGGAAGGGTAATGAAAAACTGTTTTTT	CASSKTGKGNEKLFF
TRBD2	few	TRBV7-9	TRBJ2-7	TGTGCCAGCAGCCGGACTAGCGGCGAGCAGTACTTC	CASSRTSGEQYF
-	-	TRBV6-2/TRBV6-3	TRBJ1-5	TGTGCCAGCAGTGGCAGGACACAGCCCCAGCATTTT	CASSGRTQPQHF
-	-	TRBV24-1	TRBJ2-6	TGTGCCACCAGCAAACAGGGTTCTGGGGCCAACGTCCTGACTTTC	CATSKQGSGANVLTF
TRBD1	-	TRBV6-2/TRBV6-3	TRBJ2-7	TGTGCCAGCAGTGGCAGGGGGAACGAGCAGTACTTC	CASSGRGNEQYF
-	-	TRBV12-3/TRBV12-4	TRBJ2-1	TGTGCCAGCAGTTTGATGATGGCTCTGTTCTTC	CASSLMMALFF
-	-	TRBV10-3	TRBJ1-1	TGTGCCATCAGTATCAGGGAAGTGGACACTGAAGCTTTCTTT	CAISIREVDTEAFF
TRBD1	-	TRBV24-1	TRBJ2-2	TGTGCCCCCACCGGGACAGGGAACGCCGGGGAGCTGTTTTTT	CAPTGTGNAGELFF
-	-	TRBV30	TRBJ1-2	TGTGCCTGGAGTGCCTCCGCGGCGGGGGCGCTGGGCTATGGCTACACCTTC	CAWSASAAGALGYGYTF
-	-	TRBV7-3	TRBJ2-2	TGTGCCAGCAGCTTACAGGGCACCTTCGCCGGGGAGCTGTTTTTT	CASSLQGTFAGELFF
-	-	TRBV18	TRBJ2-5	TGTGCCAGCTCAACCCGACACGGGACACTACAAGAGACCCAGTACTTC	CASSTRHGTLQETQYF
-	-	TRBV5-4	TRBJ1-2	TGTGCCAGCAGCCTATACGGGGGGGATCGGCTCACCTTC	CASSLYGGDRLTF
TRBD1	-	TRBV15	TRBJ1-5	TGTGCCACCAGCAGAGATTCCAGGGGGGACAATCAGCCCCAGCATTTT	CATSRDSRGDNQPQHF
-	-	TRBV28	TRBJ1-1	TGTGCCAGCAGTCCGCGGGGAGGGTCGAACACTGAAGCTTTCTTT	CASSPRGGSNTEAFF
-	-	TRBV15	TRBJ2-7	TGTGCCACCAGCAGAGACAGGGTGTCCGAGCAGTACTTC	CATSRDRVSEQYF
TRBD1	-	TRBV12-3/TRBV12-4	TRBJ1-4	TGTGCCAGCAGGGACAGGGATTGGAAACTGTTTTTT	CASRDRDWKLFF
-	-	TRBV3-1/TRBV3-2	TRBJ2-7	TGTGCCAGCAGCCTGGCTTTGGCGGGGCCCGTCGAGCAGTACTTC	CASSLALAGPVEQYF
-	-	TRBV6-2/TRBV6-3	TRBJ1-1	TGTGCCAGCAGTTACGAGGGGGTGACTGAAGCTTTCTTT	CASSYEGVTEAFF
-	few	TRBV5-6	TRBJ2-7	TGTGCCAGCAGCCGCGGGACTCGTCCCCCCATCGGGCAGTACTTC	CASSRGTRPPIGQYF
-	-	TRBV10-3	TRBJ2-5	TGTGCCATCAGTGCCGGACAAACACAAGAGACCCAGTACTTC	CAISAGQTQETQYF